The 25 T cell receptor beta chains below were found in one sample sequenced in a study of graft-versus-host responses after intestinal transplantation. Produced via immunoSEQ multiplex PCR; TCRdb's table is partial and in-frame only. This repertoire shows about 88,000 clones, over 90% found once; its top ten account for roughly 0.2%. These receptors have no known antigen. The material sequenced was unstimulated CD4+ T cells sorted from spleen or lymph node cells, taken before transplant. These receptors all stem from a human donor who was the organ donor for an intestinal transplant.

The chain recombines TRBV6-5 with TRBJ2-2, with D possibly TRBD2 on 5 matching bases. The V end was cut by 6 bases, the J end by 5 bases, with 13 bases between. This CDR3 region has 14 residues. CDR1 MNHEY and CDR2 SVGAGI come from the germline V gene. CDR3 nucleotides: TGTGCCAGCAGAAGAGGGTCGAGGACCGGGGAGCTGTTTTTT. As protein: CASRRGSRTGELFF.

This chain links TRBV9 with TRBJ2-1; 15 bases agree with TRBD2. V lost 3 bases, J lost 2 bases, and 0 bases stayed unmatched. Germline CDR1 and CDR2: SGDLS and YYNGEE. The CDR3 has 16 residues. The CDR3 region has the DNA TGTGCCAGCAGCGGGACTAGCGGGGGGGCCTACAATGAGCAGTTCTTC. This translates into CASSGTSGGAYNEQFF.

The chain couples TRBV6-5 to TRBJ2-5; TRBD2 matches 8 bases. V dropped 4 bases and J dropped 5; count of bases not matched to a gene: 6. This CDR3 is built from 14 residues. Germline V lookup: CDR1 MNHEY, CDR2 SVGAGI. The CDR3, as DNA: TGTGCCAGCAGTTTCGGGAGGGCCGAGGAGACCCAGTACTTC. It codes for CASSFGRAEETQYF.

This chain connects TRBV19 to TRBJ1-2; 8 bases fit TRBD1. Germline lookup yields CDR1 LNHDA and CDR2 SQIVND (reference sequence). V was clipped by 5 bases and J by 7 bases; unmatched bases: 12. This CDR3 spans 15 amino acids. This chain's CDR3 is CASSARATGDRGYTF. The CDR3 DNA reads TGTGCCAGTAGTGCCCGCGCGACAGGGGACCGTGGCTACACCTTC.

V is TRBV28 and J is TRBJ2-5; 10 bases are a match to TRBD1. The ends lost 6 bases at V and 5 bases at J; junction bases unmatched: 18. The CDR3 extends over 18 amino acids. CDR1 and CDR2 (germline): MDHEN, SYDVKM. The CDR3 loop is CASSWGTGAYQLGETQYF. DNA for the CDR3: TGTGCCAGCAGCTGGGGGACAGGGGCCTACCAACTAGGGGAGACCCAGTACTTC. Variable domain in full (rest from reference TRBV28 and TRBJ2-5): DVKVTQSSRYLVKRTGEKVFLECVQDMDHENMFWYRQDPGLGLRLIYFSYDVKMKEKGDIPEGYSVSREKKERFSLILESASTNQTSMYLCASSWGTGAYQLGETQYFGPGTRLLVL.

The rearrangement joins TRBV25-1 to TRBJ2-4; 10 bases fit TRBD2. The germline V gene encodes CDR1 MGHDK and CDR2 SYGVNS. The CDR3 runs to 13 residues. The J segment lost 6 bases and the V segment lost 6 bases, leaving 2 bases of the junction unmatched. The CDR3 sequence: CASSLAGGNIQYF. For the CDR3, the DNA is TGTGCCAGCAGCTTAGCGGGGGGAAACATTCAGTACTTC.

V usage is TRBV18 and J usage is TRBJ1-1; no definite D call. The CDR3 spans 13 residues. Trimming left V 4 bases short and J 7 bases short, with 13 bases between. Germline values: CDR1 KGHSH, CDR2 LQKENI. DNA of the CDR3: TGTGCCAGCTCACGCGAGCAGGCTTATGAAGCTTTCTTT. This translates into CASSREQAYEAFF.

This chain joins TRBV21-1 and TRBJ2-2; the table gives TRBD2 as D, unverified against the DNA. TRBV21-1 is a pseudogene locus. The CDR3 sequence is 10 residues long. CDR3 residues: CASTPGEPFF. The DNA for the CDR3 is TGTGCCAGCACCCCCGGGGAGCCGTTTTTT.

The chain couples TRBV15 to TRBJ2-7; D not certain. The CDR3 has 13 residues. Trimming removed 3 bases at V and 2 bases at J, with 8 bases between. Germline loops: CDR1 LNHNV, CDR2 YYDKDF (reference sequence). The CDR3 nucleotides are TGTGCCACCAGCAGGCCTGGACCCTACGAGCAGTACTTC. This codes for CATSRPGPYEQYF.

The genes are TRBV7-9 and TRBJ1-1, with 7 bases identical to TRBD1. The CDR3 spans 15 residues. V dropped 2 bases and J dropped 4; count of bases not matched to a gene: 7. Looked up from germline, CDR1 is SEHNR and CDR2 is FQNEAQ (reference sequence). In DNA form, the CDR3 reads TGTGCCAGCAGCTTAACAACAGGGGCGGGCACTGAAGCTTTCTTT. Protein sequence: CASSLTTGAGTEAFF.

This rearrangement joins TRBV11-2 to TRBJ1-3; no definite D call. This CDR3 has 15 amino acids. CDR1 and CDR2 (germline): SGHAT, FQNNGV. The V and J ends lost 1 base and 4 bases respectively, with 11 bases between them. The CDR3 here is CASSLGGRRGNTIYF. The DNA of the CDR3 is TGTGCCAGCAGCTTAGGAGGGAGGAGAGGAAACACCATATATTTT.

The chain links TRBV2 to TRBJ1-1; TRBD1 is a possible D gene (5 bases). Per the germline V gene, CDR1 is SNHLY and CDR2 is FYNNEI. Trimming left V 3 bases short and J 0 bases short, with 8 bases between. This CDR3 comprises 14 residues. The CDR3: CASSEGVLNTEAFF. The DNA for the CDR3 is TGTGCCAGCAGTGAGGGGGTCTTGAACACTGAAGCTTTCTTT.

The chain uses TRBV5-1 and TRBJ2-2; no firm D call. Germline lookup yields CDR1 SGHRS and CDR2 YFSETQ. CDR3 size: 16 residues. V was shortened by 1 base and J by 1 base, with 11 bases between the two germline ends. CDR3: CASSLWPVLNTGELFF. The DNA for the CDR3 is TGCGCCAGCAGCTTGTGGCCCGTATTGAACACCGGGGAGCTGTTTTTT.

The rearrangement uses TRBV5-4 and TRBJ1-2, with 12 bases that match TRBD1. CDR1 is SGHNT and CDR2 is YYREEE in the germline V gene (reference sequence). V shed 4 bases and J 8 bases; nucleotides not matched to a gene: 3. The CDR3 is 13 amino acids. The CDR3: CASSIGTGGGYTF. CDR3 DNA: TGTGCCAGCAGCATCGGGACAGGGGGCGGCTACACCTTC.

The chain combines TRBV20-1 with TRBJ1-4; D is unclear. Trimming stripped 4 bases from V and 7 bases from J, with 7 bases between. The CDR3 has 11 amino acids. Germline CDR1 is DFQATT and CDR2 is SNEGSKA (reference sequence). This CDR3 is CSAIFGEKLFF. CDR3 sequence (DNA): TGCAGTGCTATCTTTGGTGAAAAACTGTTTTTT.

The chain combines TRBV5-1 with TRBJ1-3; 7 nucleotides align to TRBD1. The CDR3 length is 14 residues. CDR1 and CDR2 from the germline V gene are SGHRS and YFSETQ. Germline trimming cut 4 bases from V and 4 bases from J; bases unmatched to any gene: 5. In DNA, the CDR3 is TGCGCCAGCAGCCTCACAGGGGTCGGAAACACCATATATTTT. Translation: CASSLTGVGNTIYF.

This clone was seen more than once but under ten times. The genes are TRBV18 and TRBJ2-7; 13 bases line up with TRBD2. CDR3 size: 19 residues. The germline V gene encodes CDR1 KGHSH and CDR2 LQKENI. Trimming at V came to 4 bases and at J to 0 bases, leaving 12 bases not matched to a gene. The CDR3 nucleotides read TGTGCCAGCTCACTGGTCCTGCCGGGACTAGCGGGGAACTCCTACGAGCAGTACTTC. This translates into CASSLVLPGLAGNSYEQYF. Filled out from reference TRBV18 and TRBJ2-7, the complete variable domain reads NAGVMQNPRHLVRRRGQEARLRCSPMKGHSHVYWYRQLPEEGLKFMVYLQKENIIDESGMPKERFSAEFPKEGPSILRIQQVVRGDSAAYFCASSLVLPGLAGNSYEQYFGPGTRLTVT.

This chain uses TRBV9 with TRBJ2-1; D is unresolved. The CDR3 contains 14 residues. Deletions cut 0 bases from V and 6 bases from J, with 10 bases between. Germline CDR1 and CDR2: SGDLS and YYNGEE. The CDR3 is CASSVGSLSNEQFF. For the CDR3, the DNA is TGTGCCAGCAGCGTAGGATCACTGTCCAATGAGCAGTTCTTC.

A word on this clone: The sample has other DNA sequences that encode this CDR3 too. The gene calls are TRBV18 and TRBJ1-6; no reliable D call. CDR3 length: 12 residues. The V end lost 3 bases, the J end lost 7 bases, and 4 bases lay between the germline ends. Per germline, CDR1 KGHSH and CDR2 LQKENI. The CDR3 sequence is CASSPDNSPLHF. For the CDR3, the DNA is TGTGCCAGCTCACCGGACAATTCACCCCTCCACTTT.

V and J are TRBV2 and TRBJ2-5; tentatively, D is TRBD1 or TRBD2 (7 bases each). V was shortened by 3 bases and J by 0 bases, with 17 bases between the two germline ends. The germline gives CDR1 SNHLY, CDR2 FYNNEI. The CDR3 totals 17 residues. The CDR3 DNA is TGTGCCAGCAGTGATAACAGGGGAGGGGGGAACCAAGAGACCCAGTACTTC. This encodes CASSDNRGGGNQETQYF.

The gene calls are TRBV28 and TRBJ1-1; the D is unclear. V was pared by 6 bases and J by 11 bases, with 13 bases between. This CDR3 contains 11 residues. CDR1 is MDHEN and CDR2 is SYDVKM in the germline V gene. The CDR3 is CASRAYPVAFF. In DNA form, the CDR3 reads TGTGCCAGCAGAGCCTACCCGGTCGCTTTCTTT.

V and J are TRBV10-3 and TRBJ1-2; 8 bases are a match to TRBD1. The CDR3 is 15 residues long. V trimming: 4 bases; J trimming: 8 bases; junction bases outside the gene matches: 12. Germline CDR1 ENHRY, CDR2 SYGVKD. As DNA, the CDR3 is TGTGCCATCAGTGTCTTGGATCAGGGGGCGCGGGGCTACACCTTC. Translated, it gives CAISVLDQGARGYTF.

This CDR3 is CASSVNRAALGAFF. The CDR3 coding sequence is TGTGCCAGCAGCGTAAACAGGGCCGCTCTGGGAGCTTTCTTT. The rearrangement links TRBV7-8 to TRBJ1-1; possibly TRBD1 for D (6 bases). The ends were cut back, 5 bases at V and 10 bases at J, with 20 bases in the middle. The CDR3 is 14 residues long. Germline-derived CDR1 and CDR2 are SGHVS and FQNEAQ.

The chain couples TRBV27 to TRBJ2-3, with TRBD2 matching 9 bases. Germline V gene lookup returns CDR1 MNHEY and CDR2 SMNVEV (reference sequence). V lost 5 bases to trimming and J lost 2 bases; unmatched junction nucleotides: 2. The CDR3 consists of 14 residues. Written as DNA, the CDR3 is TGTGCCAGCAGTCCGGGACTAGCCACAGATACGCAGTATTTT. Residues: CASSPGLATDTQYF.

The chain carries TRBV7-2 and TRBJ2-3; possibly TRBD1 for D (5 bases). Germline CDR1 SGHTA, CDR2 FQGNSA. The CDR3 contains 15 residues. The V gene lost 4 bases and the J gene lost 5 bases, with 16 bases spanning the gap. Here the CDR3 DNA reads TGTGCCAGCAGCTCGTCCATACGGCAGGGAGATACGCAGTATTTT. It encodes CASSSSIRQGDTQYF.